What follows are 9 T cell receptor beta chains derived from one specimen sequenced in a study of T cell repertoires in cytomegalovirus infection. TCRdb independently ran MiXCR on the reads; one entry per CDR3 protein. The sample has 250,000 to 300,000 distinct CDR3 sequences, 15% to 20% seen once. Sequencing was performed on CD8+ T cells from PBMCs. All receptors derive from a human donor in good health (CMV status not recorded). Some clones in this sample may be carry-over from other donors' samples.

The chain joins TRBV28 to TRBJ2-5, with 8 bases fitting TRBD1. The V gene end was trimmed by 6 bases and the J gene end by 2 bases; junction bases not matched to a gene: 11. From germline, CDR1 is MDHEN and CDR2 SYDVKM. CDR3 size: 16 residues. The CDR3 spells CASSRIPGQAQETQYF. DNA for the CDR3: TGTGCCAGCAGCCGCATCCCGGGACAGGCTCAAGAGACCCAGTACTTC.

This clonotype was observed a few times. The CDR3: CASSQAGLAQRGSPLHF. Written as DNA, the CDR3 is TGTGCCAGCAGCCAAGCCGGTCTTGCTCAGCGGGGGTCACCCCTCCACTTT. The chain is built from TRBV14 and TRBJ1-6; D possibly corresponds to TRBD1 (5 bases). V lost 1 base and J 10 bases, leaving 20 bases between the germline ends. In germline, CDR1 is SGHDN, CDR2 FVKESK. CDR3 length: 17 residues.

CDR3 in DNA: TGCGCCAGCAGCCCCGGGACTAGCGGGGGGCTCTACGAGCAGTACTTC. It yields the protein CASSPGTSGGLYEQYF. The rearrangement joins TRBV5-1 to TRBJ2-7; 15 bases line up with TRBD2. The CDR3 length is 16 residues. The germline CDR1 and CDR2 sequences are SGHRS and YFSETQ. V lost 4 bases and J lost 3; bases outside the gene matches: 5.

V and J are TRBV5-4 and TRBJ2-3; D gene ambiguous. V gave up 0 bases and J gave up 4 bases, with 12 bases separating them. This CDR3 is built from 15 residues. Germline V gene sequence: CDR1 SGHNT, CDR2 YYREEE (reference sequence). CDR3 amino acids: CASSLGPTGADTQYF. The CDR3 DNA is TGTGCCAGCAGCTTGGGGCCTACGGGCGCAGATACGCAGTATTTT.

As regards this clonotype: It is likely a read error, because the conserved phenylalanine at the end of the CDR3 is missing. V usage is TRBV11-2 and J usage is TRBJ1-5; the match to TRBD1 covers 7 bases. The CDR3 sequence is 19 residues long. Looked up from germline, CDR1 is SGHAT and CDR2 is FQNNGV. V was pared by 5 bases and J by 0 bases, with 16 bases of the junction left unmatched. CDR3 loop: CASSDRDRDSLFSNQPQHY. The CDR3 bases are TGTGCCAGCAGCGACCGTGACCGGGACAGTTTATTTAGCAATCAGCCCCAGCATTAT.

The genes are TRBV7-9 and TRBJ2-1, with a tentative D call TRBD2 (5 bases). Per germline, CDR1 SEHNR and CDR2 FQNEAQ (reference sequence). The CDR3 has 16 amino acids. The ends were cut back, 5 bases at V and 0 bases at J, with 14 bases in the middle. The CDR3 loop reads CASSAPLALSYNEQFF. The DNA for the CDR3 is TGTGCCAGCAGCGCCCCCCTAGCCCTCTCCTACAATGAGCAGTTCTTC. Full variable domain (rest looked up from reference TRBV7-9 and TRBJ2-1): DTGVSQNPRHKITKRGQNVTFRCDPISEHNRLYWYRQTLGQGPEFLTYFQNEAQLEKSRLLSDRFSAERPKGSFSTLEIQRTEQGDSAMYLCASSAPLALSYNEQFFGPGTRLTVL.

V is TRBV28 and J is TRBJ2-6; 7 bases are a match to TRBD1. The CDR3 has 19 amino acids. Trimming took 3 bases from V and 0 from J; bases not matched to a gene: 11. CDR1 is MDHEN and CDR2 is SYDVKM in the germline V gene. The DNA for the CDR3 is TGTGCCAGCAGTTTGACAGGGTTTAGGGCTGACTCTGGGGCCAACGTCCTGACTTTC. It specifies CASSLTGFRADSGANVLTF.

This clonotype came up many times. The chain combines TRBV6-5 with TRBJ1-1, with 8 bases lining up with TRBD1. The CDR3 runs to 16 residues. Trimming cost V 4 bases and J 3 bases; bases outside gene matches: 10. Germline CDR1 reads MNHEY; CDR2 reads SVGAGI. CDR3 bases: TGTGCCAGCAGTTCCACCCAGGGGGCGCAGGACACTGAAGCTTTCTTT. Translation: CASSSTQGAQDTEAFF.

This clonotype turned up a few times. This chain uses TRBV10-3 with TRBJ2-7; a possible D gene is TRBD1 (6 bases). In germline, CDR1 is ENHRY, CDR2 SYGVKD. The V gene lost 6 bases and the J gene lost 6 bases, with 12 bases spanning the gap. This CDR3 is 12 amino acids long. CDR3 nucleotides: TGTGCCATCAGCTCCACAGGGACCGAGCAGTACTTC. Translated: CAISSTGTEQYF.